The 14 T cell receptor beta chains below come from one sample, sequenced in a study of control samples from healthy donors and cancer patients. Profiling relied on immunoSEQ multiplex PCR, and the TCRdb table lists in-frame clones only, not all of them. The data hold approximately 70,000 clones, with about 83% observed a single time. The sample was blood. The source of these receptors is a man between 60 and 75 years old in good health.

The chain's CDR3 is CASRNGQNNQPQHF. CDR3 nucleotide sequence: TGTGCCAGCAGGAATGGACAGAACAATCAGCCCCAGCATTTT. The chain uses TRBV6-6 and TRBJ1-5, with D possibly TRBD1 on 6 matching bases. Germline V gives CDR1 MNHNY, CDR2 SVGAGI (reference sequence). The V gene lost 6 bases and the J gene lost 3 bases, with 12 bases spanning the gap. This CDR3 region has 14 residues.

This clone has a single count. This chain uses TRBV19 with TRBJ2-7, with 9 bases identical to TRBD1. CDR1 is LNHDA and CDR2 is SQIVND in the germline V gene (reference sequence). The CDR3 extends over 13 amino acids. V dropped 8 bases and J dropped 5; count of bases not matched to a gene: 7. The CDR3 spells CASGGTGSHEQYF. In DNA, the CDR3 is TGTGCCAGTGGAGGGACAGGGTCCCACGAGCAGTACTTC.

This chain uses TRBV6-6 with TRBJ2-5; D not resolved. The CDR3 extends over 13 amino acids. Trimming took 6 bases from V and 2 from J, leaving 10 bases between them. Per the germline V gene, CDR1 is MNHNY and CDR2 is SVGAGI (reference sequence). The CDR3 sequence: CASSPTQQETQYF. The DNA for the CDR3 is TGTGCCAGCAGCCCGACTCAGCAAGAGACCCAGTACTTC.

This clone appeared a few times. The CDR3: CASSLDKSSYNEQFF. CDR3 nucleotide sequence: TGTGCCAGCAGTCTAGACAAGAGCTCCTACAATGAGCAGTTCTTC. The gene calls are TRBV5-6 and TRBJ2-1; D unclear. The CDR3 loop spans 15 amino acids. Trimming cost V 5 bases and J 0 bases, with 12 bases left between them. CDR1 is SGHDT and CDR2 is YYEEEE in the germline V gene. Together with reference TRBV5-6 and TRBJ2-1, the CDR3 gives the full variable domain: DAGVTQSPTHLIKTRGQQVTLRCSPKSGHDTVSWYQQALGQGPQFIFQYYEEEERQRGNFPDRFSGHQFPNYSSELNVNALLLGDSALYLCASSLDKSSYNEQFFGPGTRLTVL.

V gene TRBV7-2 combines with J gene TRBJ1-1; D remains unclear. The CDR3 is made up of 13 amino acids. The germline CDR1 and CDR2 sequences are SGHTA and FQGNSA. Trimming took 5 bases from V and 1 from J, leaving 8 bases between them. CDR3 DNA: TGTGCCAGCAGCAAACAGCCGAACACTGAAGCTTTCTTT. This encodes CASSKQPNTEAFF.

For the CDR3, the DNA is TGTGCCAGCAGCACCGGGACAGGGGGAAAACTGTTTTTT. This codes for CASSTGTGGKLFF. This chain connects TRBV11-2 to TRBJ1-4; 11 nucleotides match TRBD1. The CDR3 is 13 residues long. J was trimmed by 10 bases and V by 5 bases; bases with no gene match: 3. Germline CDR1 and CDR2: SGHAT and FQNNGV.

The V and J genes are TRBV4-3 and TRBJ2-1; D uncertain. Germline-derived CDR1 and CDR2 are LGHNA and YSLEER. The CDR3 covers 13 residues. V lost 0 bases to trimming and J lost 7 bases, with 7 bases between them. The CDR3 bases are TGCGCCAGCAGCCAAGATCAGAGGAATGAGCAGTTCTTC. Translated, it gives CASSQDQRNEQFF.

CDR3 amino acids: CASSSLAGVYNEQFF. The CDR3 DNA follows: TGTGCCAGCAGTTCCCTAGCGGGAGTCTACAATGAGCAGTTCTTC. The chain uses TRBV27 and TRBJ2-1; 10 bases align to TRBD2. With V trimmed by 4 bases and J by 3 bases, 3 bases remained unmatched. In germline, CDR1 is MNHEY, CDR2 SMNVEV (reference sequence). This CDR3 spans 15 amino acids.

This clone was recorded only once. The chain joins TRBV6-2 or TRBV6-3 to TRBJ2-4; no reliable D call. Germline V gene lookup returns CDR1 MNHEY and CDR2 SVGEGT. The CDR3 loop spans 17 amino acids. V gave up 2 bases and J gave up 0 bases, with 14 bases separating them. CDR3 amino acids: CASSYGVVIGAKNIQYF. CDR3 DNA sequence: TGTGCCAGCAGTTACGGCGTGGTTATCGGAGCCAAAAACATTCAGTACTTC.

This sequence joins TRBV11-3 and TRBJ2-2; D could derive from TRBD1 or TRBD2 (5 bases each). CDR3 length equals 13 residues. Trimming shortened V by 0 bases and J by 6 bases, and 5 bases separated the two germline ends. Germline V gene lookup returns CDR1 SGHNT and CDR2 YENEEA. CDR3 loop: CASSLEGAGELFF. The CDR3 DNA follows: TGTGCCAGCAGCTTAGAGGGGGCCGGGGAGCTGTTTTTT.

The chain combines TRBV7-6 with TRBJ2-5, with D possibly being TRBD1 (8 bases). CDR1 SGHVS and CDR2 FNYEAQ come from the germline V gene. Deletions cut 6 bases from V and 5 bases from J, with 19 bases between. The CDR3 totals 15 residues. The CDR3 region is CASSHGQGGTETQYF. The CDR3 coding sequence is TGTGCCAGCAGTCACGGACAGGGAGGGACGGAGACCCAGTACTTC.

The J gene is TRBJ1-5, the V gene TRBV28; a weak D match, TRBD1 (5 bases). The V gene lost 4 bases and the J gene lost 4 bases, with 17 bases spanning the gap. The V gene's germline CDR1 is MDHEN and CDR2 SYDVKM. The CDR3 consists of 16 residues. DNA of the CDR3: TGTGCCAGCAGTTCCACAGCGGGCGGGGGGAATCAGCCCCAGCATTTT. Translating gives CASSSTAGGGNQPQHF. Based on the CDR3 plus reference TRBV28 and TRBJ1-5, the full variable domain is DVKVTQSSRYLVKRTGEKVFLECVQDMDHENMFWYRQDPGLGLRLIYFSYDVKMKEKGDIPEGYSVSREKKERFSLILESASTNQTSMYLCASSSTAGGGNQPQHFGDGTRLSIL.

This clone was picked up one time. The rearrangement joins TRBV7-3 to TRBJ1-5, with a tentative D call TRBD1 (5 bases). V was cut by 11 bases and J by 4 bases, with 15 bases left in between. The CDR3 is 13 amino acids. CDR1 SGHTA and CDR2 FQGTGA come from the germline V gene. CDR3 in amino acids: CASEKGTNQPQHF. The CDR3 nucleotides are TGTGCCTCGGAAAAGGGGACGAATCAGCCCCAGCATTTT.

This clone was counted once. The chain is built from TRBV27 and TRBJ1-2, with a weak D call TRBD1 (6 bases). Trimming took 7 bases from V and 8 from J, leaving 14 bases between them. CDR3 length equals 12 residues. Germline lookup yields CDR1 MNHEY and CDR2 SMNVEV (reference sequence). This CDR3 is CASIQDRTGYTF. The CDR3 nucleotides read TGTGCCAGCATCCAGGACAGAACCGGCTACACCTTC.